This TCR beta chain was documented in a study of cytomegalovirus exposure and HLA in healthy donors. About the study: Earlier results showed roughly 120 million unique TCR beta sequences derived from 150 million to 200 million T cells. Regarding the study as a whole: The analysis excluded some indistinguishable V segments, including TRBV6-2 and TRBV6-3.

Turning to this clone: As yet, its antigen is unknown.

V was shortened by 2 bases and J by 3 bases, with 14 bases between the two germline ends. CDR1 SGHNT and CDR2 YENEEA come from the germline V gene. This CDR3 spans 15 amino acids. Researchers ran the PCR with 60 Vbeta and 13 Jbeta primers. Sequencing used immunoSEQ multiplex PCR; TCRdb keeps in-frame clones, though not all of them. The table includes 100,000 to 150,000 clones, around three quarters detected once. The sequenced sample consisted of PBMCs. This receptor was identified in a man aged 35 to 55 in good health and CMV-seronegative. The V and J genes are TRBV11-3 and TRBJ2-7, with a possible D match to TRBD2 (5 bases). This chain's CDR3 is CASSLHSGSYYEQYF. CDR3 bases: TGTGCCAGCAGCTTACACAGTGGGAGCTACTACGAGCAGTACTTC.